This is a list of T cell receptor beta chains from one sample in a study of OX40 agonist ivuxolimab in advanced cancers. TCRdb's copy holds only in-frame clones and misses some; the assay was immunoSEQ multiplex PCR. The sample has 15,000 to 20,000 clones, 84% seen once. The material sequenced was CD4+ or CD8+ T cells sorted from blood, taken in a trial of the OX40 agonist ivuxolimab. Receptors were obtained from an adult with an advanced solid tumor such as melanoma, head and neck, liver or kidney cancer. CDR3s leave out the opening cysteine and the closing phenylalanine or tryptophan. A D gene is named only where the DNA matches it firmly.

D gene	V gene	CDR3 protein
NA	TRBV9	ASQGANTEAF
NA	TRBV11-3	ASSFTSSNEQF
NA	TRBV4-3	ASSQEIRDNYEQY
NA	TRBV6-6	ASSLIYEQY
NA	TRBV9	ASSVDTTRAKNIQY
NA	TRBV9	ASSPWGQGEEKLF
NA	TRBV29-1	SVASGKNYGYT
NA	TRBV7-9	ASSGKTVNTGELF
NA	TRBV10-3	AIRDSTILQETQY
NA	TRBV13	ASSPPLHEQY
TRBD1	TRBV6-1	ASSDRGSNQPQH
NA	TRBV6-1	ASSGGHRTDTQY
NA	TRBV15	ATSRDIGNGDLNEKLF
NA	TRBV7-9	ASDTGLMF
TRBD1	TRBV5-6	ASSWTGVDTGELF
NA	TRBV7-9	ASSLEGGAGSGNTIY
TRBD1	TRBV9	ASSLGTGAGQPQH
NA	TRBV9	ASSPSRTQETQY
TRBD1	TRBV4-2	ASSQEGQVGGYT
TRBD1	TRBV10-3	AISEPGQGNTGELF
NA	TRBV7-3	ASSPLRDYNEQF
TRBD1	TRBV28	ASSLWAGTGGNSPLH
NA	TRBV4-1	ASSQPQSAGELF
NA	TRBV5-6	ASSLAGPLRYGYT
TRBD2	TRBV6-6	ASSYPAGGDEQF
NA	TRBV5-4	ASSLGRGMGGDTQY
NA	TRBV4-3	ASSQDVGSNQPQH
NA	TRBV6-6	ASSYSRGSYEQY
NA	TRBV18	ASSPPSLRDTEAF
TRBD1	TRBV6-6	ASSYGTGSNYEQY
NA	TRBV7-9	ASSPGTATNEKLF
NA	TRBV7-2	ASSLGQSYGYT
TRBD2	TRBV5-4	ASSLVAGGQDTQY
TRBD1	TRBV28	ASSLGQGLYGYT
NA	TRBV7-9	ASSTWGAGSYEQY
NA	TRBV6-6	ASSYMPVNPNTEAF
TRBD1	TRBV30	AGQGEGTEQY